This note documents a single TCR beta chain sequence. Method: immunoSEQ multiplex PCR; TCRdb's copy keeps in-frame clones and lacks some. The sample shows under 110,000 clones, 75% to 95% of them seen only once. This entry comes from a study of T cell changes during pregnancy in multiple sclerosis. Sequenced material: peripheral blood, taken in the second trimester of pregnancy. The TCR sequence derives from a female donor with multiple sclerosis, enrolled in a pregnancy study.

The CDR3 reads CASSPQGGRAYEQYF. The CDR3 DNA sequence: TGTGCCAGCAGTCCTCAGGGCGGGAGGGCCTACGAGCAGTACTTC. This chain links TRBV6-6 with TRBJ2-7; 9 positions agree with TRBD2. The CDR3 length is 15 residues. Trimming cost V 5 bases and J 2 bases; bases outside gene matches: 7. Germline CDR1 and CDR2: MNHNY and SVGAGI (reference sequence).